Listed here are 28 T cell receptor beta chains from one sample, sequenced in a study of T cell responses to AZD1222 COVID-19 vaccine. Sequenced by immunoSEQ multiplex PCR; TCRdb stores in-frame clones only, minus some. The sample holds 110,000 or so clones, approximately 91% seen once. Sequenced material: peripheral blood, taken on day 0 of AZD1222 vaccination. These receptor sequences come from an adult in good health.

This CDR3 is CASSLTEGAVSYEQFF. The CDR3 DNA reads TGTGCCAGCTCCCTCACGGAGGGGGCTGTAAGCTATGAGCAGTTCTTC. The chain employs TRBV6-4 and TRBJ2-1, with D tentatively TRBD1 (7 bases). Germline-derived CDR1 and CDR2 are MRHNA and SNTAGT. V was shortened by 8 bases and J by 8 bases, with 25 bases between the two germline ends. This CDR3 is 16 amino acids long.

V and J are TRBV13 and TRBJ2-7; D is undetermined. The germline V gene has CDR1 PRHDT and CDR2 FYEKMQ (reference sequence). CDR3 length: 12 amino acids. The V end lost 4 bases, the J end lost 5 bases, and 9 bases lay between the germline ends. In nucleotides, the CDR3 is TGTGCCAGCAGCTCATTTAGGGACGAGCAGTACTTC. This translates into CASSSFRDEQYF.

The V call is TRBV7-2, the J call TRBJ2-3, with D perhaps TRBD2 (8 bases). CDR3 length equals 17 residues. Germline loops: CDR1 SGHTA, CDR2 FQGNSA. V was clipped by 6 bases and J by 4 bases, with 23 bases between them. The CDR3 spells CASSFQGGGGPADTQYF. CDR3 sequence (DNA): TGTGCCAGCAGTTTTCAAGGGGGCGGGGGGCCCGCAGATACGCAGTATTTT.

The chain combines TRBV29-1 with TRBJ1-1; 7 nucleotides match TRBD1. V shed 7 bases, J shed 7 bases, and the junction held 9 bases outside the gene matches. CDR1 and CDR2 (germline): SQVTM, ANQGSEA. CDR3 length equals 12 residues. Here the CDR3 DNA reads TGCAGCGCTGGACAGGCCGGCCTTGAAGCTTTCTTT. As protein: CSAGQAGLEAFF.

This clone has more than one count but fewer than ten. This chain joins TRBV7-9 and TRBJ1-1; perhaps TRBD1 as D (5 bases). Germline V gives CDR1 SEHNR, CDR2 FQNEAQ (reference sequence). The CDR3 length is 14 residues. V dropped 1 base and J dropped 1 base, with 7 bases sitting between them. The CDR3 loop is CASSLDGGNTEAFF. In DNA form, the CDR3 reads TGTGCCAGCAGCTTAGACGGGGGGAACACTGAAGCTTTCTTT.

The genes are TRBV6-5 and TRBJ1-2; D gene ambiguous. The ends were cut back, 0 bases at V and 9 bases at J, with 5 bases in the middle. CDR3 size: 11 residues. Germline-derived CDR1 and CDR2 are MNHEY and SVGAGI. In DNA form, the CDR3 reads TGTGCCAGCAGTTACTCGGGGAGCTACACCTTC. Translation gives CASSYSGSYTF.

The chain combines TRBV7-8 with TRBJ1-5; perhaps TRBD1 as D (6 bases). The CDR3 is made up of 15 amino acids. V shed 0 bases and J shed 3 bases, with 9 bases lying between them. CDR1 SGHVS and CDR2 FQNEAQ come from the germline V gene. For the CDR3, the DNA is TGTGCCAGCAGCTTAGCAGGGGGAGACAATCAGCCCCAGCATTTT. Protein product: CASSLAGGDNQPQHF.

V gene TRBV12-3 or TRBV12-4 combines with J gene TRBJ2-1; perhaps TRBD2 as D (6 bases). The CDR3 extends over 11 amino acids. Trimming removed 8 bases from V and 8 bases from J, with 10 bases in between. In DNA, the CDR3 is TGTGCCAGCTCAGGGAGGTATGAGCAGTTCTTC. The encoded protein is CASSGRYEQFF.

The CDR3 spells CSASTSGGAEVTQYF. Here the CDR3 DNA reads TGCAGTGCGAGTACTAGCGGGGGGGCCGAGGTTACGCAGTATTTT. The V gene is TRBV20-1, the J gene TRBJ2-3, with 13 bases that match TRBD2. The CDR3 has 15 amino acids. The junction had 11 bases not matched to a gene; V was cut back by 6 bases and J by 8 bases. CDR1 is DFQATT, CDR2 SNEGSKA, per germline (reference sequence).

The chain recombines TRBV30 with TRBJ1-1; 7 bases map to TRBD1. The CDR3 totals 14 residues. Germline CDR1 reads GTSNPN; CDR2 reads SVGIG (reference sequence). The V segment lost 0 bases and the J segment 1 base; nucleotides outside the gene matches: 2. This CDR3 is CAWSVGGSNTEAFF. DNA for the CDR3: TGTGCCTGGAGTGTAGGGGGCTCGAACACTGAAGCTTTCTTT.

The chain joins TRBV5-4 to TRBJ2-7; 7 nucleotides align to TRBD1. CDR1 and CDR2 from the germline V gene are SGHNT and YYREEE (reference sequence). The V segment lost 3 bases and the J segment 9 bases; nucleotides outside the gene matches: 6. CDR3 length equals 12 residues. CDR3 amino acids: CASSSDRLGQYF. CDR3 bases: TGTGCCAGCAGCTCGGACAGGCTTGGGCAGTACTTC.

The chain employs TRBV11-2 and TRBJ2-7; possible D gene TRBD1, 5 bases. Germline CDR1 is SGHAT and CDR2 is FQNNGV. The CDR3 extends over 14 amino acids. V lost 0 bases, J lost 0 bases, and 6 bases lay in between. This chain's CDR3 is CASSLEGDSYEQYF. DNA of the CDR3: TGTGCCAGCAGCTTAGAAGGGGACTCCTACGAGCAGTACTTC.

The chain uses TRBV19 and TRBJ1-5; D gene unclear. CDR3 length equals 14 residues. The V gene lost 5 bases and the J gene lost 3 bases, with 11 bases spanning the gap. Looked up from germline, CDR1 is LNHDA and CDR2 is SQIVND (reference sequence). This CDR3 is CASSLVGFNQPQHF. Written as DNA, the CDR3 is TGTGCCAGTAGTTTGGTCGGGTTCAATCAGCCCCAGCATTTT.

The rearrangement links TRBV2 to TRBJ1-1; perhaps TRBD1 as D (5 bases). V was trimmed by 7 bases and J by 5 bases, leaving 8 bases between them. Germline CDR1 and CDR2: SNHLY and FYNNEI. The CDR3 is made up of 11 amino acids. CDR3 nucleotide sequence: TGTGCCAGCAATGGGGGAACTGAAGCTTTCTTT. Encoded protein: CASNGGTEAFF. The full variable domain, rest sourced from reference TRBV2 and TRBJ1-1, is EPEVTQTPSHQVTQMGQEVILRCVPISNHLYFYWYRQILGQKVEFLVSFYNNEISEKSEIFDDQFSVERPDGSNFTLKIRSTKLEDSAMYFCASNGGTEAFFGQGTRLTVV.

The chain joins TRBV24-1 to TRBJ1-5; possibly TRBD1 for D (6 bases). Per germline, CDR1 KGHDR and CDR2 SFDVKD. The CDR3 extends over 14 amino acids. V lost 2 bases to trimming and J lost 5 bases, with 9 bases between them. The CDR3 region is CATSDSRGYQPQHF. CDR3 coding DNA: TGTGCCACCAGTGATTCTAGGGGGTATCAGCCCCAGCATTTT.

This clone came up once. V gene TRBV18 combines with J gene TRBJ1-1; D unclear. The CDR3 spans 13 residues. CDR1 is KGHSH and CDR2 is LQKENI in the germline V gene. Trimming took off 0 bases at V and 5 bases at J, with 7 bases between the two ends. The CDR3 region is CASSPPSGTEAFF. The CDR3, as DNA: TGTGCCAGCTCACCACCGTCGGGAACTGAAGCTTTCTTT.

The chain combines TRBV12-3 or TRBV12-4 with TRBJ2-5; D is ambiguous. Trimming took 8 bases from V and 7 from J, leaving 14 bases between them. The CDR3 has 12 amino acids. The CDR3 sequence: CASGNNPWTQYF. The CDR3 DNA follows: TGTGCCAGCGGAAACAACCCATGGACCCAGTACTTC.

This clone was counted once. DNA for the CDR3: TGTGCCAGCAGCCCGACCCGAGGGGCGGGGGACGAGCAGTACTTC. Translation: CASSPTRGAGDEQYF. V usage is TRBV11-1 and J usage is TRBJ2-7; 7 positions agree with TRBD2. J lost 5 bases, V lost 5 bases, and 12 bases had no gene match. The CDR3 runs to 15 residues. Germline CDR1 and CDR2: SGHAT and FQDESV (reference sequence).

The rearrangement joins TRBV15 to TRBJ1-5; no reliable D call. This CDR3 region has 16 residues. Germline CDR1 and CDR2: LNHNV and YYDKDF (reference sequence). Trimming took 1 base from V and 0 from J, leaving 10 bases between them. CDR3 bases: TGTGCCACCAGCAGAGCGGTGGGCCGTAGCAATCAGCCCCAGCATTTT. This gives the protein CATSRAVGRSNQPQHF.

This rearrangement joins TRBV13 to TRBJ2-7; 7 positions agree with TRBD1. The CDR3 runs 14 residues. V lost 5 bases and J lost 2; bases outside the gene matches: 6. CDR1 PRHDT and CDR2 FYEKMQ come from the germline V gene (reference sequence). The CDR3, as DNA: TGTGCCAGCAGCCCCCGGGACAGAACCTACGAGCAGTACTTC. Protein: CASSPRDRTYEQYF.

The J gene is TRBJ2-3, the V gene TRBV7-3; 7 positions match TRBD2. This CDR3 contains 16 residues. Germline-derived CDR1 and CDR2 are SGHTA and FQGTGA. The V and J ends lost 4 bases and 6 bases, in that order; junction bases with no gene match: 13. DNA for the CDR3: TGTGCCAGCAGCTCGTCCGGGACTACCACGAGGGATACGCAGTATTTT. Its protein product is CASSSSGTTTRDTQYF.

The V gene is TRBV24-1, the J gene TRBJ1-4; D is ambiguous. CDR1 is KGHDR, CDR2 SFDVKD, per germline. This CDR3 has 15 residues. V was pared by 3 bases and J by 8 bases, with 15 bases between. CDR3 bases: TGTGCCACCAGTGATGCGACCCCTCTACGGGAAAAACTGTTTTTT. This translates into CATSDATPLREKLFF.

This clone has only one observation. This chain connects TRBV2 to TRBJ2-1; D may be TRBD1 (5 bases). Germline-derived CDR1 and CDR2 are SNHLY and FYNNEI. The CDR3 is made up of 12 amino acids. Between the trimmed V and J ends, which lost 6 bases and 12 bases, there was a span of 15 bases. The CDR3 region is CASRPGHLGQFF. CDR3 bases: TGTGCCAGCAGGCCAGGACACCTAGGGCAGTTCTTC.

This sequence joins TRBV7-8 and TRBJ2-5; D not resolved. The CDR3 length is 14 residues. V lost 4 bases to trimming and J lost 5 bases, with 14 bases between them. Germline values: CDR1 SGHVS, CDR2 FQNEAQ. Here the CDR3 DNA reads TGTGCCAGCAGCTACGGAACCACTGGCGAGACCCAGTACTTC. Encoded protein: CASSYGTTGETQYF. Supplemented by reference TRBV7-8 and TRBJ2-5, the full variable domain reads GAGVSQSPRYKVAKRGQDVALRCDPISGHVSLFWYQQALGQGPEFLTYFQNEAQLDKSGLPSDRFFAERPEGSVSTLKIQRTQQEDSAVYLCASSYGTTGETQYFGPGTRLLVL.

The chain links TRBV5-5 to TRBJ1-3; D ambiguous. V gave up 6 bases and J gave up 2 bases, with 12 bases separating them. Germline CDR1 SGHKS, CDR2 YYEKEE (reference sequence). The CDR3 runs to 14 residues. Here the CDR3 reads CASTMEGTGNTIYF. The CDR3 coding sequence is TGTGCCAGCACCATGGAGGGAACTGGAAACACCATATATTTT.

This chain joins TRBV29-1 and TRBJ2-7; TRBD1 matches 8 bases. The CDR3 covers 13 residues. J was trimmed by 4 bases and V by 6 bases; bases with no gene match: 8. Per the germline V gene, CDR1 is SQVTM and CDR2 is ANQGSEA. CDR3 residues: CSVTGQGLYEQYF. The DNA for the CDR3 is TGCAGCGTGACCGGACAGGGCTTGTACGAGCAGTACTTC.

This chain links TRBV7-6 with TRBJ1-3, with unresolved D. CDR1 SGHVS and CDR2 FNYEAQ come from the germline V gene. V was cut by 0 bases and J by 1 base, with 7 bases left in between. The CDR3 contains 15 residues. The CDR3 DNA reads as TGTGCCAGCAGCTTAGCCTGGGGTTCTGGAAACACCATATATTTT. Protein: CASSLAWGSGNTIYF.

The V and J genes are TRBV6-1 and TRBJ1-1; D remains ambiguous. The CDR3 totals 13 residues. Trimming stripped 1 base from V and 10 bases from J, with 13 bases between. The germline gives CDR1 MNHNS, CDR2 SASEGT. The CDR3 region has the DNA TGTGCCAGCAGTGAAGAAATCCTAAAAGCAGCTTTCTTT. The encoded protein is CASSEEILKAAFF.